This entry lists 28 T cell receptor beta chains sequenced from one sample in a study of T cell repertoires in cytomegalovirus infection. Each CDR3 protein gets one entry after TCRdb re-called the reads with MiXCR. The top ten hold around 2.8% of the sample, which has some 700,000 distinct CDR3 sequences, approximately 40% seen once. The sequenced sample was PBMCs. The receptors derive from a human donor in good health (CMV status not recorded). Some clones in this sample may be carry-over from other donors' samples.

The rearrangement uses TRBV20-1 and TRBJ2-7; tentatively, D is TRBD1 (5 bases). In germline, CDR1 is DFQATT, CDR2 SNEGSKA (reference sequence). The CDR3 sequence is 15 residues long. Trimming took 1 base from V and 1 from J, leaving 14 bases between them. CDR3 nucleotides: TGCAGTGCTAGAGCCTGGGGCACGATTTCCTACGAGCAGTACTTC. This gives the protein CSARAWGTISYEQYF.

This sequence joins TRBV5-1 and TRBJ1-1; no definite D call. V dropped 0 bases and J dropped 4 bases, with 10 bases sitting between them. Germline V gene sequence: CDR1 SGHRS, CDR2 YFSETQ. The CDR3 runs 14 residues. CDR3 coding DNA: TGCGCCAGCAGCTTGGCCGGGAATCCCACTGAAGCTTTCTTT. It codes for CASSLAGNPTEAFF.

The CDR3 coding sequence is TGCAGCGTTGAAGAGGAGGGTACGGGGACTGAAGCTTTCTTT. Its protein is CSVEEEGTGTEAFF. The genes are TRBV29-1 and TRBJ1-1; D is uncertain. Germline V gives CDR1 SQVTM, CDR2 ANQGSEA. This CDR3 is built from 14 residues. The ends were cut back, 0 bases at V and 5 bases at J, with 13 bases in the middle. Full variable domain (rest looked up from reference TRBV29-1 and TRBJ1-1): SAVISQKPSRDICQRGTSLTIQCQVDSQVTMMFWYRQQPGQSLTLIATANQGSEATYESGFVIDKFPISRPNLTFSTLTVSNMSPEDSSIYLCSVEEEGTGTEAFFGQGTRLTVV.

This clonotype was counted between two and nine times. This chain links TRBV28 with TRBJ1-6; 9 bases align to TRBD1. V lost 4 bases, J lost 4 bases, and 11 bases stayed unmatched. Germline V gene lookup returns CDR1 MDHEN and CDR2 SYDVKM. The CDR3 spans 18 residues. CDR3 coding DNA: TGTGCCAGCAGTTCCTCCGGGACAGGGAGCGGGTATAATTCACCCCTCCACTTT. Protein: CASSSSGTGSGYNSPLHF.

The rearrangement links TRBV28 to TRBJ1-2; unclear D gene. Per the germline V gene, CDR1 is MDHEN and CDR2 is SYDVKM. The CDR3 is 13 residues long. The V gene lost 3 bases and the J gene lost 2 bases, with 7 bases spanning the gap. The CDR3 sequence is CASSLTVNYGYTF. CDR3 nucleotides: TGTGCCAGCAGTTTGACGGTGAACTATGGCTACACCTTC.

The chain links TRBV18 to TRBJ2-7; the match to TRBD2 covers 12 bases. The CDR3 length is 17 residues. The V segment lost 2 bases and the J segment 0 bases; nucleotides outside the gene matches: 5. CDR1 is KGHSH, CDR2 LQKENI, per germline. CDR3 sequence reads: CASSPRKTSGSSYEQYF. The DNA for the CDR3 is TGTGCCAGCTCACCAAGGAAGACTAGCGGGAGCTCCTACGAGCAGTACTTC. Looking up the rest from reference TRBV18 and TRBJ2-7 gives the full variable domain: NAGVMQNPRHLVRRRGQEARLRCSPMKGHSHVYWYRQLPEEGLKFMVYLQKENIIDESGMPKERFSAEFPKEGPSILRIQQVVRGDSAAYFCASSPRKTSGSSYEQYFGPGTRLTVT.

The rearrangement uses TRBV28 and TRBJ2-1; D is unresolved. CDR3 length equals 11 residues. CDR1 is MDHEN and CDR2 is SYDVKM in the germline V gene. Trimming took off 7 bases at V and 7 bases at J, with 8 bases between the two ends. CDR3 amino acids: CASTDFNEQFF. CDR3 nucleotides: TGTGCCAGCACCGATTTTAATGAGCAGTTCTTC.

This clonotype was counted only a few times. The rearrangement links TRBV7-9 to TRBJ1-1; D call uncertain. The CDR3 spans 13 residues. Germline V lookup: CDR1 SEHNR, CDR2 FQNEAQ (reference sequence). Trimming removed 4 bases at V and 5 bases at J, with 11 bases between. The CDR3 DNA sequence: TGTGCCAGCAGCTCCTACCCGGGGACTGAAGCTTTCTTT. Translation gives CASSSYPGTEAFF.

The chain couples TRBV28 to TRBJ2-3; D might be TRBD1 (6 bases). The V end was cut by 7 bases, the J end by 0 bases, with 8 bases between. Germline V gene data show CDR1 as MDHEN and CDR2 as SYDVKM. The CDR3 sequence is 13 residues long. CDR3 region: CASKTGSTDTQYF. The CDR3 DNA reads as TGTGCCAGCAAGACAGGAAGCACAGATACGCAGTATTTT.

This clonotype was observed a few times. The V call is TRBV6-1, the J call TRBJ2-7; 8 bases are a match to TRBD1. In germline, CDR1 is MNHNS, CDR2 SASEGT. Unmatched junction bases numbered 8, after V lost 5 bases and J lost 2 bases. The CDR3 sequence is 15 residues long. The CDR3 spells CASSRDRGHPYEQYF. The DNA of the CDR3 is TGTGCCAGCAGTCGCGACAGGGGCCACCCCTACGAGCAGTACTTC.

The J gene is TRBJ2-7, the V gene TRBV11-2; the D gene could be TRBD1 or TRBD2 (5 bases each). The CDR3 runs 19 residues. V lost 5 bases and J 2 bases, leaving 28 bases between the germline ends. Germline V CDR1 and CDR2: SGHAT, FQNNGV. CDR3 residues: CASSPLRRTGGSFTYEQYF. CDR3 DNA sequence: TGTGCCAGCAGCCCACTTCGTAGGACTGGGGGATCTTTTACCTACGAGCAGTACTTC.

V gene TRBV5-1 combines with J gene TRBJ1-3; 7 nucleotides agree with TRBD1. The junction had 10 bases not matched to a gene; V was cut back by 4 bases and J by 3 bases. The V gene's germline CDR1 is SGHRS and CDR2 YFSETQ. The CDR3 spans 16 residues. CDR3 in DNA: TGCGCCAGCAGCCCAACTAAGACAGGGATTGGAAACACCATATATTTT. Its translation is CASSPTKTGIGNTIYF.

In its sample, this clonotype was seen once. A much larger clone lies a single base off, so this may be a read error. V gene TRBV7-2 combines with J gene TRBJ2-3, with TRBD2 identical over 10 bases. Germline V lookup: CDR1 SGHTA, CDR2 FQGNSA. The CDR3 is 18 amino acids. The CDR3 coding sequence is TGTGCCAGCAGCTTACGCCCGCAAGCGGGGGGGCTCACAGATACGCGGTATTTT. This gives the protein CASSLRPQAGGLTDTRYF.

This clonotype has only a few counts. The chain links TRBV12-3 or TRBV12-4 to TRBJ1-1; weak D call: TRBD1 (5 bases). V dropped 6 bases and J dropped 5 bases, with 16 bases sitting between them. The CDR3 loop spans 14 amino acids. CDR3 sequence (DNA): TGTGCCAGCAGAGGCAGGGTTTTCGATACTGAAGCTTTCTTT. It specifies CASRGRVFDTEAFF.

This clonotype turned up a few times. The J gene is TRBJ2-7, the V gene TRBV12-3 or TRBV12-4; 12 bases fit TRBD1. J was trimmed by 0 bases and V by 5 bases; bases with no gene match: 5. The CDR3 is 16 amino acids. The chain's CDR3 is CASSLAGQGASYEQYF. The CDR3 coding sequence is TGTGCCAGCAGTCTGGCGGGACAGGGGGCCTCCTACGAGCAGTACTTC.

J is TRBJ2-7 and V is TRBV12-3 or TRBV12-4; 9 nucleotides agree with TRBD1. The CDR3 totals 15 residues. V was clipped by 1 base and J by 6 bases; unmatched bases: 7. The CDR3 DNA is TGTGCCAGCAGTTTAGGCGGACAGGGGTCTTCCGAGCAGTACTTC. Translating gives CASSLGGQGSSEQYF.

This sequence joins TRBV28 and TRBJ1-2; no reliable D call. The germline V gene has CDR1 MDHEN and CDR2 SYDVKM. The CDR3 length is 15 residues. The V end lost 4 bases, the J end lost 5 bases, and 17 bases lay between the germline ends. CDR3 sequence reads: CASSYINPVPYGYTF. In DNA, the CDR3 is TGTGCCAGCAGTTACATAAACCCCGTACCGTATGGCTACACCTTC.

The chain has TRBV4-2 and TRBJ1-5; 10 positions match TRBD1. The trim removed 0 bases at V and 6 bases at J, leaving 2 bases unmatched. The CDR3 runs to 15 residues. In germline, CDR1 is LGHNA, CDR2 YNFKEQ. The CDR3 DNA follows: TGTGCCAGCAGCCAAGAGGGGACAGGGGTTCAGCCCCAGCATTTT. It codes for CASSQEGTGVQPQHF.

This clonotype was picked up many times. This rearrangement joins TRBV12-3 or TRBV12-4 to TRBJ1-6; 7 nucleotides align to TRBD1. V was clipped by 4 bases and J by 9 bases; unmatched bases: 6. The CDR3 runs 14 residues. CDR3 residues: CASSYGTEASPLHF. The CDR3 coding sequence is TGTGCCAGCAGTTACGGGACAGAGGCTTCACCCCTCCACTTT.

This clonotype was observed once. V gene TRBV20-1 combines with J gene TRBJ1-4; a weak D match, TRBD1 (5 bases). Between the trimmed V and J ends, which lost 6 bases and 5 bases, there was a span of 16 bases. Germline values: CDR1 DFQATT, CDR2 SNEGSKA (reference sequence). The CDR3 covers 14 residues. CDR3 bases: TGCAGTGCACCATACCAGGGCCTAAATGAAAAACTGTTTTTT. This gives the protein CSAPYQGLNEKLFF.

The chain combines TRBV28 with TRBJ2-7, with 7 bases aligning to TRBD2. Germline V CDR1 and CDR2: MDHEN, SYDVKM. The CDR3 has 14 residues. Germline trimming cut 6 bases from V and 3 bases from J; bases unmatched to any gene: 8. The DNA for the CDR3 is TGTGCCAGCAGGGGAGGGACCGGAATCTACGAGCAGTACTTC. This sequence encodes CASRGGTGIYEQYF.

This clonotype was seen a single time. The rearrangement links TRBV7-6 to TRBJ1-1, with D uncertain. CDR1 SGHVS and CDR2 FNYEAQ come from the germline V gene. The CDR3 runs 16 residues. The V and J ends lost 0 bases and 5 bases respectively, with 16 bases between them. In nucleotides, the CDR3 is TGTGCCAGCAGCTTAGCGTCGACTCGCGCGGGGACTGAAGCTTTCTTT. The encoded protein is CASSLASTRAGTEAFF.

This clonotype has ten or more counts. The rearrangement links TRBV7-2 to TRBJ1-4; no definite D call. V lost 2 bases to trimming and J lost 2 bases, with 3 bases between them. The CDR3 is 13 residues long. The germline gives CDR1 SGHTA, CDR2 FQGNSA. Here the CDR3 reads CASSLNTNEKLFF. DNA of the CDR3: TGTGCCAGCAGCTTAAACACTAATGAAAAACTGTTTTTT.

This clonotype was seen a handful of times. The chain employs TRBV29-1 and TRBJ2-2; 8 nucleotides align to TRBD1. The trim removed 8 bases at V and 5 bases at J, leaving 7 bases unmatched. Germline CDR1 and CDR2: SQVTM and ANQGSEA. The CDR3 has 13 amino acids. Written as DNA, the CDR3 is TGCAGCCACAGGGGGTTGGGGACCGGGGAGCTGTTTTTT. Its protein product is CSHRGLGTGELFF.

The chain joins TRBV7-4 to TRBJ1-1, with a possible D match to TRBD1 (6 bases). In germline, CDR1 is SGHVT, CDR2 SQSDAQ. CDR3 length: 18 amino acids. Trimming pared 5 bases from V and 5 bases from J, leaving 27 bases between. DNA of the CDR3: TGTGCCAGCAGCACCACCCTGACGGGGGGGCGCGGGTGGACTGAAGCTTTCTTT. It encodes CASSTTLTGGRGWTEAFF. Filled out from reference TRBV7-4 and TRBJ1-1, the complete variable domain reads GAGVSQSPRYKVAKRGRDVALRCDSISGHVTLYWYRQTLGQGSEVLTYSQSDAQRDKSGRPSGRFSAERPERSVSTLKIQRTEQGDSAVYLCASSTTLTGGRGWTEAFFGQGTRLTVV.

The V gene is TRBV28, the J gene TRBJ1-1; the match to TRBD1 covers 9 bases. Per germline, CDR1 MDHEN and CDR2 SYDVKM. With 4 bases clipped from V and 4 bases from J, the junction kept 4 bases outside the gene matches. The length of the CDR3 is 14 residues. CDR3 sequence (DNA): TGTGCCAGCAGTTCTCGACAGGGGGTCACTGAAGCTTTCTTT. Encoded protein: CASSSRQGVTEAFF.

The chain is built from TRBV19 and TRBJ2-3, with 8 bases that match TRBD2. Germline CDR1 and CDR2: LNHDA and SQIVND (reference sequence). The V and J ends lost 7 bases and 4 bases, in that order; junction bases with no gene match: 10. This CDR3 contains 15 residues. The CDR3 loop reads CASTVSGGGSDTQYF. Here the CDR3 DNA reads TGTGCCAGTACGGTGTCGGGGGGGGGGTCAGATACGCAGTATTTT.

The J gene is TRBJ1-2, the V gene TRBV5-1; 12 nucleotides agree with TRBD1. Germline CDR1 and CDR2: SGHRS and YFSETQ. This CDR3 contains 16 residues. V shed 4 bases and J 4 bases; nucleotides not matched to a gene: 8. The CDR3 DNA follows: TGCGCCAGCAGCGCCGGGACAGGGGGCAGTGGCTATGGCTACACCTTC. Translation: CASSAGTGGSGYGYTF.